One sample yielded the 18 T cell receptor beta chains listed below, sequenced in a study of OX40 agonist ivuxolimab in advanced cancers. The repertoire was sequenced with immunoSEQ multiplex PCR; TCRdb's copy has only in-frame clones and lacks some. The sample lists about 9,900 clones; roughly 71% were seen once. Specimen: CD4+ or CD8+ T cells sorted from blood, collected in a trial of the OX40 agonist ivuxolimab. The receptors shown here come from an adult with an advanced solid tumor such as melanoma, head and neck, liver or kidney cancer.

This rearrangement joins TRBV5-1 to TRBJ1-1; 8 bases line up with TRBD1. The CDR3 has 14 residues. With 5 bases clipped from V and 3 bases from J, the junction kept 6 bases outside the gene matches. Per the germline V gene, CDR1 is SGHRS and CDR2 is YFSETQ. CDR3 bases: TGCGCCAGCAGGTCAGGGGGCTGGTACACTGAAGCTTTCTTT. Translated, it gives CASRSGGWYTEAFF.

V usage is TRBV11-2 and J usage is TRBJ2-2; D unclear. The V end lost 5 bases, the J end lost 1 base, and 11 bases lay between the germline ends. Germline V gene lookup returns CDR1 SGHAT and CDR2 FQNNGV. CDR3 length equals 15 residues. CDR3 nucleotide sequence: TGTGCCAGCAGCGACCCAAGGGAGAACACCGGGGAGCTGTTTTTT. Its protein is CASSDPRENTGELFF.

This chain links TRBV7-9 with TRBJ1-3; D unclear. V was trimmed by 0 bases and J by 2 bases, leaving 5 bases between them. CDR3 length equals 14 residues. The V gene's germline CDR1 is SEHNR and CDR2 FQNEAQ (reference sequence). DNA for the CDR3: TGTGCCAGCAGCTTAGCCCTGGCTGGAAACACCATATATTTT. Protein: CASSLALAGNTIYF.

The chain recombines TRBV11-2 with TRBJ2-1, with D perhaps TRBD2 (6 bases). The V end lost 4 bases, the J end lost 0 bases, and 16 bases lay between the germline ends. The germline V gene has CDR1 SGHAT and CDR2 FQNNGV. The CDR3 is 17 amino acids. The CDR3 loop reads CASSSIGRESSYNEQFF. The CDR3, as DNA: TGTGCCAGCAGCTCAATTGGGCGGGAAAGCTCCTACAATGAGCAGTTCTTC.

V is TRBV4-1 and J is TRBJ1-4, with D unclear. From germline, CDR1 is MGHRA and CDR2 YSYEKL. Trimming removed 7 bases at V and 1 base at J, with 19 bases between. The CDR3 runs to 17 residues. DNA of the CDR3: TGCGCCAGCACCCTACTGGGAAATGCAGGAACTAATGAAAAACTGTTTTTT. It specifies CASTLLGNAGTNEKLFF.

The chain has TRBV5-6 and TRBJ2-5, with D tentatively TRBD2 (6 bases). V lost 2 bases and J lost 3, with 11 bases in between. CDR3 size: 14 residues. Germline V gene data show CDR1 as SGHDT and CDR2 as YYEEEE. The DNA of the CDR3 is TGTGCCAGCAGCTTCGGGACTGTTAAAGAGACCCAGTACTTC. Amino acid sequence: CASSFGTVKETQYF.

This sequence joins TRBV6-5 and TRBJ1-2; D is ambiguous. From germline, CDR1 is MNHEY and CDR2 SVGAGI. The CDR3 loop spans 8 amino acids. The DNA for the CDR3 is TGTGCTTGTTATGGCTACACCTTC. It is translated as CACYGYTF.

The chain joins TRBV4-1 to TRBJ2-1; 7 bases fit TRBD2. Germline trimming cut 0 bases from V and 0 bases from J; bases unmatched to any gene: 5. The germline V gene encodes CDR1 MGHRA and CDR2 YSYEKL. The length of the CDR3 is 17 residues. CDR3 sequence: CASSQDPGGSSYNEQFF. CDR3 nucleotide sequence: TGCGCCAGCAGCCAAGATCCGGGCGGGAGCTCCTACAATGAGCAGTTCTTC.

This clone was seen once. Here the CDR3 reads CASSPKEADTQYF. The CDR3 DNA sequence: TGTGCCAGCAGCCCTAAAGAGGCAGATACGCAGTATTTT. The genes are TRBV7-9 and TRBJ2-3; no clear D gene. The V end lost 5 bases, the J end lost 4 bases, and 10 bases lay between the germline ends. CDR3 size: 13 residues. Germline lookup yields CDR1 SEHNR and CDR2 FQNEAQ (reference sequence).

This clone has just a few counts. The chain has TRBV11-2 and TRBJ2-5; no clear D gene. In germline, CDR1 is SGHAT, CDR2 FQNNGV. The V end lost 0 bases, the J end lost 1 base, and 12 bases lay between the germline ends. This CDR3 spans 16 amino acids. The CDR3 DNA is TGTGCCAGCAGCTTAGATCTTGCCGCGGCCCAAGAGACCCAGTACTTC. Translated: CASSLDLAAAQETQYF.

The gene calls are TRBV5-2 and TRBJ1-2; the table names TRBD1, a call not compared with the DNA. TRBV5-2 is a listed pseudogene. The CDR3 totals 14 residues. The CDR3 coding sequence is TGTGCCAGCAGCAGCCCGGGACAGAACTATGGCTACACCTTC. Its protein is CASSSPGQNYGYTF.

The rearrangement joins TRBV5-1 to TRBJ1-2; D not resolved. Germline loops: CDR1 SGHRS, CDR2 YFSETQ. Deletions cut 1 base from V and 1 base from J, with 11 bases between. The CDR3 contains 15 residues. CDR3 loop: CASSLRLRDNYGYTF. DNA of the CDR3: TGCGCCAGCAGCTTGAGGCTAAGAGATAACTATGGCTACACCTTC. The whole variable domain, filled in from reference TRBV5-1 and TRBJ1-2, reads KAGVTQTPRYLIKTRGQQVTLSCSPISGHRSVSWYQQTPGQGLQFLFEYFSETQRNKGNFPGRFSGRQFSNSRSEMNVSTLELGDSALYLCASSLRLRDNYGYTFGSGTRLTVV.

The gene calls are TRBV7-2 and TRBJ2-7, with D hard to call. Germline CDR1 is SGHTA and CDR2 is FQGNSA. V lost 4 bases to trimming and J lost 3 bases, with 10 bases between them. CDR3 length: 13 amino acids. As DNA, the CDR3 is TGTGCCAGCAGCTACTCCGGTTTCTACGAGCAGTACTTC. The encoded protein is CASSYSGFYEQYF.

CDR3 in DNA: TGTGCCAGCCTTTGGGGAGCCGGCTATGGCTACACCTTC. Protein sequence: CASLWGAGYGYTF. The chain couples TRBV2 to TRBJ1-2; D unclear. The CDR3 has 13 residues. The V gene lost 8 bases and the J gene lost 4 bases, with 14 bases spanning the gap. Germline assignment: CDR1 SNHLY and CDR2 FYNNEI.

This clone has only a few counts. V gene TRBV27 combines with J gene TRBJ1-1; 8 bases are shared with TRBD1. The CDR3 length is 14 residues. The J segment lost 6 bases and the V segment lost 3 bases, leaving 6 bases of the junction unmatched. Germline V gene data show CDR1 as MNHEY and CDR2 as SMNVEV (reference sequence). The CDR3 here is CASSFGQGIAEAFF. In DNA, the CDR3 is TGTGCCAGCAGTTTCGGACAGGGAATTGCTGAAGCTTTCTTT.

This clone has just a few counts. The chain uses TRBV27 and TRBJ2-7, with 7 bases that match TRBD1. The CDR3 is 14 residues long. The germline V gene has CDR1 MNHEY and CDR2 SMNVEV (reference sequence). The V and J ends lost 4 bases and 3 bases, in that order; junction bases with no gene match: 6. CDR3 amino acids: CASSYTGAVYEQYF. The CDR3 bases are TGTGCCAGCAGTTACACAGGGGCCGTCTACGAGCAGTACTTC.

The chain links TRBV27 to TRBJ2-1, with TRBD2 identical over 10 bases. The CDR3 contains 16 residues. V dropped 4 bases and J dropped 3; count of bases not matched to a gene: 6. CDR1 and CDR2 (germline): MNHEY, SMNVEV (reference sequence). The CDR3 is CASSSPGTSVYNEQFF. The CDR3 region has the DNA TGTGCCAGCAGTTCACCCGGGACTAGCGTCTACAATGAGCAGTTCTTC.

The J gene is TRBJ2-3, the V gene TRBV7-8, with D maybe TRBD1 (5 bases). Germline lookup yields CDR1 SGHVS and CDR2 FQNEAQ. The CDR3 is 13 amino acids. Trimming shortened V by 5 bases and J by 3 bases, and 9 bases separated the two germline ends. CDR3 residues: CASSPGPTDTQYF. Here the CDR3 DNA reads TGTGCCAGCAGCCCAGGGCCTACAGATACGCAGTATTTT.